This TCR beta chain was documented in a study of a mutant IDH1 vaccine in newly diagnosed glioma. Study-wide background: Vaccinations, eight in total, occurred in weeks 1, 3, 5, 7, 11, 15, 19, 23.

Time point in this sample: week 11, during vaccination. Each vaccine dose was 300 ug of mutant IDH1 20-mer peptide, with topical imiquimod. The CDR3 is made up of 16 amino acids. V shed 2 bases, J shed 6 bases, and the junction held 10 bases outside the gene matches. The germline CDR1 and CDR2 sequences are SGHRS and YFSETQ. TCRdb's copy holds only in-frame clones and misses some; the assay was immunoSEQ multiplex PCR. Here the sample spans more than 55,000 clones, 84% being singletons. A remark on this clone: Its cognate antigen is unknown.

J is TRBJ2-2 and V is TRBV5-1, with 7 nucleotides matching TRBD1. This TCR came from a man between 25 and 39 years old with glioma. Sequencing was performed on PBMCs, taken from a glioma patient whose treatment included an IDH1 peptide vaccine. The CDR3 region is CASSFNRDSGAGELFF. In DNA, the CDR3 is TGCGCCAGCAGCTTCAACCGGGACAGTGGAGCCGGGGAGCTGTTTTTT.